Detailed here is one T cell receptor (beta chain). The sample belongs to a study of glioma-infiltrating T cells after dendritic cell vaccination. Profiling relied on immunoSEQ multiplex PCR, and the TCRdb table lists in-frame clones only, not all of them. The data contain under 130,000 clones, almost 90% of them singletons. As for time point: after dendritic cell vaccination, including at tumor progression/relapse. Trimming removed 8 bases at V and 7 bases at J, with 17 bases between. CDR1 SNHLY and CDR2 FYNNEI come from the germline V gene. The CDR3 is made up of 13 amino acids. The chain carries TRBV2 and TRBJ2-5; perhaps TRBD2 as D (5 bases). Sample: blood, taken after dendritic cell vaccination. This TCR was recovered from a human donor with glioblastoma. CDR3 residues: CASDPPGRGTQYF. The CDR3 DNA is TGTGCCAGCGACCCTCCCGGTCGGGGGACCCAGTACTTC. The whole variable domain, remainder taken from reference TRBV2 and TRBJ2-5, is EPEVTQTPSHQVTQMGQEVILRCVPISNHLYFYWYRQILGQKVEFLVSFYNNEISEKSEIFDDQFSVERPDGSNFTLKIRSTKLEDSAMYFCASDPPGRGTQYFGPGTRLLVL.